This TCR beta chain was captured by sequencing in a study of cytomegalovirus exposure and HLA in healthy donors. The PCR had 60 Vbeta and 13 Jbeta primers. The protocol was immunoSEQ multiplex PCR, while the TCRdb copy is restricted to in-frame clones and leaves out a portion. Found here are about 110,000 clones, nearly 75% of them singletons; the top ten hold about 4.9%. The ends were cut back, 3 bases at V and 2 bases at J, with 9 bases in the middle. Per germline, CDR1 SGHRS and CDR2 YFSETQ. The CDR3 sequence is 13 residues long. The clonotype comes from a man aged 25 to 45 in good health and CMV-seropositive. The specimen was PBMCs. The gene calls are TRBV5-1 and TRBJ2-7; D gene uncertain. The CDR3 DNA follows: TGCGCCAGCAGCTCCCCCCCAACCTACGAGCAGTACTTC. Residues: CASSSPPTYEQYF.